This TCR beta chain was found in a study of T cells in Graves' hyperthyroidism and ophthalmopathy. Study-wide points: Blood samples included most of the expanded thyroid clonotypes exceeding 0.001.

This clonotype was seen ten or more times. The antigen is undetermined. Using RNA transcripts as the source, TCR beta CDR3 regions were amplified. HTBI primers were used for first-round RT-PCR of the TCR CDR3. In TCRdb, the multiplex PCR reads were re-called with MiXCR into one record per CDR3 protein. The top ten clones hold 7.9% of a sample with roughly 290,000 distinct CDR3 sequences, roughly 13% of them seen once. J was trimmed by 7 bases and V by 4 bases; bases with no gene match: 7. The CDR3 is made up of 15 amino acids. Germline values: CDR1 SGHRS, CDR2 YFSETQ. The J gene is TRBJ2-1, the V gene TRBV5-1; 11 nucleotides match TRBD2. The source material was blood. The sequence derives from a woman aged 40 to 50 with Graves' hyperthyroidism. The CDR3 DNA sequence: TGCGCCAGCAGCCCTGGACTAGCGGGCGGGAATGAGCAGTTCTTC. Translated: CASSPGLAGGNEQFF.